Below, 22 T cell receptor beta chains from the same sample are listed, as sequenced in a study of a mutant IDH1 vaccine in newly diagnosed glioma. The assay was immunoSEQ multiplex PCR, and TCRdb's table has in-frame clones only and misses some. The sample records around 54,000 clones, about 82% being singletons. The time point: baseline, week 1 (first vaccination visit). The treatment: pre-vaccination baseline after standard-of-care therapy. Sequenced material: PBMCs, taken from a glioma patient treated with radiotherapy, temozolomide or both. These receptor sequences come from a man aged 18 to 30 with glioma.

The V and J genes are TRBV7-2 and TRBJ1-1; weak D call: TRBD1 (5 bases). Trimming stripped 2 bases from V and 2 bases from J, with 18 bases between. The CDR3 contains 17 residues. Germline V CDR1 and CDR2: SGHTA, FQGNSA. CDR3: CASSLQVRGRGNTEAFF. CDR3 coding DNA: TGTGCCAGCAGCTTACAGGTCCGGGGGAGAGGAAACACTGAAGCTTTCTTT.

This clone occurred once. The chain joins TRBV7-6 to TRBJ1-2; no reliable D call. Germline lookup yields CDR1 SGHVS and CDR2 FNYEAQ. The CDR3 contains 12 residues. Deletions cut 1 base from V and 9 bases from J, with 9 bases between. CDR3 sequence (DNA): TGTGCCAGCAGCTTAGAGGTCGGGCGCTACACCTTC. Amino acid sequence: CASSLEVGRYTF.

The rearrangement links TRBV7-2 to TRBJ2-7; D is unresolved. V lost 4 bases to trimming and J lost 0 bases, with 10 bases between them. The CDR3 is 14 residues long. Per the germline V gene, CDR1 is SGHTA and CDR2 is FQGNSA. The CDR3 protein is CASSSRRSSYEQYF. The CDR3 DNA reads TGTGCCAGCAGCTCAAGACGGAGCTCCTACGAGCAGTACTTC.

V gene TRBV5-1 combines with J gene TRBJ1-2; no clear D gene. This CDR3 has 14 amino acids. Per the germline V gene, CDR1 is SGHRS and CDR2 is YFSETQ. The ends were cut back, 2 bases at V and 6 bases at J, with 14 bases in the middle. CDR3 coding DNA: TGCGCCAGCAGCTTAAACGTTCGTGTGGATGGCTACACCTTC. It codes for CASSLNVRVDGYTF.

The chain combines TRBV7-9 with TRBJ1-1, with TRBD1 matching over 9 bases. The V segment lost 3 bases and the J segment 3 bases; nucleotides outside the gene matches: 5. CDR1 SEHNR and CDR2 FQNEAQ come from the germline V gene (reference sequence). The CDR3 loop spans 15 amino acids. CDR3 nucleotide sequence: TGTGCCAGCAGCTTCACAGGGGGCATGGACACTGAAGCTTTCTTT. It yields the protein CASSFTGGMDTEAFF.

V is TRBV6-1 and J is TRBJ2-7; TRBD1 aligns across 9 bases. Germline CDR1 and CDR2: MNHNS and SASEGT. This CDR3 is 12 amino acids long. V lost 5 bases and J lost 5; bases outside the gene matches: 1. Written as DNA, the CDR3 is TGTGCCAGCAGTTGGACAGGGGACGAGCAGTACTTC. Amino acids: CASSWTGDEQYF.

The gene calls are TRBV7-9 and TRBJ2-2; 9 positions match TRBD1. The CDR3 has 17 residues. The J segment lost 4 bases and the V segment lost 0 bases, leaving 6 bases of the junction unmatched. Germline CDR1 is SEHNR and CDR2 is FQNEAQ (reference sequence). CDR3 DNA: TGTGCCAGCAGCTTAGCGGGACAGGGTAGCGTCACCGGGGAGCTGTTTTTT. Residues: CASSLAGQGSVTGELFF.

The CDR3 DNA is TGTGCCAGCAGCCTTGGGGGACGGCCTGCACCGAGCTCCTACGAGCAGTACTTC. This translates into CASSLGGRPAPSSYEQYF. This rearrangement joins TRBV5-4 to TRBJ2-7; TRBD1 or TRBD2 may be the D gene (5 bases each). Trimming stripped 4 bases from V and 0 bases from J, with 23 bases between. Germline V gene lookup returns CDR1 SGHNT and CDR2 YYREEE (reference sequence). The CDR3 sequence is 18 residues long.

V is TRBV4-3 and J is TRBJ2-4, with no clear D. The germline V and J ends were trimmed by 9 bases and 0 bases, with 9 bases remaining between them. This CDR3 contains 13 residues. Germline assignment: CDR1 LGHNA and CDR2 YSLEER. The CDR3 here is CASNRLAKNIQYF. The CDR3 DNA reads TGCGCCAGTAACCGTCTAGCCAAAAACATTCAGTACTTC.

The chain joins TRBV29-1 to TRBJ2-3; maybe TRBD1 (5 bases). Trimming shortened V by 3 bases and J by 0 bases, and 16 bases separated the two germline ends. The CDR3 extends over 16 amino acids. In germline, CDR1 is SQVTM, CDR2 ANQGSEA. The DNA for the CDR3 is TGCAGCGTTGACCGCACAGGACAACCTAGCACAGATACGCAGTATTTT. Protein product: CSVDRTGQPSTDTQYF.

The table lists this clone with a few counts. The chain carries TRBV28 and TRBJ1-2; a weak D match, TRBD1 (6 bases). The CDR3 loop spans 13 amino acids. Per germline, CDR1 MDHEN and CDR2 SYDVKM. V was pared by 5 bases and J by 8 bases, with 15 bases between. The CDR3 here is CASSLTQGSGYTF. CDR3 bases: TGTGCCAGCAGTCTAACACAGGGTAGCGGCTACACCTTC.

The chain joins TRBV11-2 to TRBJ2-2, with 11 bases that match TRBD1. CDR1 and CDR2 (germline): SGHAT, FQNNGV. The CDR3 is 15 amino acids. J was trimmed by 3 bases and V by 7 bases; bases with no gene match: 4. The CDR3 reads CASIPDRGHTGELFF. CDR3 nucleotide sequence: TGTGCCAGCATCCCGGACAGGGGGCACACCGGGGAGCTGTTTTTT.

CDR3 region: CASSPRGRLNYGYTF. The DNA of the CDR3 is TGTGCCAGCTCACCACGGGGACGGCTTAACTATGGCTACACCTTC. The V gene is TRBV18, the J gene TRBJ1-2; D is possibly TRBD1 (5 bases). Between the trimmed V and J ends, which lost 1 base and 1 base, there was a span of 10 bases. The V gene's germline CDR1 is KGHSH and CDR2 LQKENI. This CDR3 has 15 amino acids.

V gene TRBV4-3 combines with J gene TRBJ2-7; D may match TRBD1 or TRBD2 (5 bases each). Trimming left V 5 bases short and J 0 bases short, with 17 bases between. Germline CDR1 is LGHNA and CDR2 is YSLEER. The CDR3 has 16 amino acids. CDR3 region: CASSISRDADSYEQYF. CDR3 nucleotides: TGCGCCAGCAGCATCAGCCGGGACGCGGACTCCTACGAGCAGTACTTC.

This chain joins TRBV6-6 and TRBJ1-1; D may be TRBD1 (5 bases). This CDR3 has 15 amino acids. Trimming stripped 6 bases from V and 0 bases from J, with 14 bases between. Germline values: CDR1 MNHNY, CDR2 SVGAGI (reference sequence). CDR3 coding DNA: TGTGCCAGCAGACCAAGTGGGGGAGTGAACACTGAAGCTTTCTTT. Translation: CASRPSGGVNTEAFF.

This chain uses TRBV5-1 with TRBJ1-2; 9 bases line up with TRBD1. V lost 4 bases and J lost 4; bases outside the gene matches: 8. CDR1 and CDR2 from the germline V gene are SGHRS and YFSETQ. This CDR3 has 15 amino acids. For the CDR3, the DNA is TGCGCCAGCAGCCCCCAGGGACAGGGCTTCTATGGCTACACCTTC. Protein sequence: CASSPQGQGFYGYTF.

The rearrangement joins TRBV7-3 to TRBJ2-2, with D perhaps being TRBD1 or TRBD2 (6 bases each). V lost 5 bases, J lost 4 bases, and 23 bases lay in between. Germline V CDR1 and CDR2: SGHTA, FQGTGA. The CDR3 has 18 amino acids. The chain's CDR3 is CASSANKGVRGSTGELFF. The CDR3 nucleotides are TGTGCCAGCAGCGCGAATAAGGGGGTGCGGGGAAGCACCGGGGAGCTGTTTTTT.

This clone has only a few counts. The rearrangement links TRBV27 to TRBJ1-2; TRBD1 agrees at 9 bases. This CDR3 contains 13 residues. The junction had 7 bases not matched to a gene; V was cut back by 6 bases and J by 8 bases. Germline CDR1 is MNHEY and CDR2 is SMNVEV (reference sequence). CDR3 sequence (DNA): TGTGCCAGCAGGATACAGGGGGCCCGGGGCTACACCTTC. Protein: CASRIQGARGYTF.

This rearrangement joins TRBV7-6 to TRBJ1-5; TRBD1 matches at 9 bases. J was trimmed by 4 bases and V by 5 bases; bases with no gene match: 3. The CDR3 runs to 14 residues. Germline V gene sequence: CDR1 SGHVS, CDR2 FNYEAQ. The CDR3 here is CASSPGQGNQPQHF. The CDR3 DNA reads TGTGCCAGCAGCCCGGGACAGGGTAATCAGCCCCAGCATTTT.

J is TRBJ1-4 and V is TRBV5-1, with TRBD1 as a possible D gene (5 bases). The CDR3 has 13 amino acids. Germline V gives CDR1 SGHRS, CDR2 YFSETQ. V lost 4 bases and J lost 8, with 12 bases in between. The CDR3 protein is CASSRGGVEKLFF. CDR3 coding DNA: TGCGCCAGCAGCCGGGGGGGGGTCGAAAAACTGTTTTTT.

Here the CDR3 reads CASSQDREPQHF. The CDR3 bases are TGTGCCAGCAGTCAGGACAGGGAGCCCCAGCATTTT. V usage is TRBV28 and J usage is TRBJ1-5; TRBD1 matches 8 bases. The CDR3 totals 12 residues. Germline assignment: CDR1 MDHEN and CDR2 SYDVKM. J was trimmed by 8 bases and V by 5 bases; bases with no gene match: 2. Supplemented by reference TRBV28 and TRBJ1-5, the full variable domain reads DVKVTQSSRYLVKRTGEKVFLECVQDMDHENMFWYRQDPGLGLRLIYFSYDVKMKEKGDIPEGYSVSREKKERFSLILESASTNQTSMYLCASSQDREPQHFGDGTRLSIL.

This chain joins TRBV5-1 and TRBJ1-2; 8 bases line up with TRBD1. There are 15 residues in the CDR3. Germline CDR1 is SGHRS and CDR2 is YFSETQ. J was trimmed by 0 bases and V by 3 bases; bases with no gene match: 4. As DNA, the CDR3 is TGCGCCAGCAGCTGGACAGGGCACACTAACTATGGCTACACCTTC. Amino acid sequence: CASSWTGHTNYGYTF.